This T cell receptor beta chain was retrieved from a study of T cell responses to AZD1222 COVID-19 vaccine. Study observations and caveats: Vaccine-related CD4 TCRs covered spike, predominating at 160-218 and 743-854. Donors skewed white British and female; clonal diversity was possibly underestimated. When two AZD1222 doses had been given, Spike-specific TCR breadth and depth rose.

Second doses that came at about 4 or about 12 weeks were put together. The table came from immunoSEQ multiplex PCR; TCRdb's copy has only in-frame clones and leaves some out. The sample carries 150,000 or so clones, around 93% recorded once. Points on this clone: Its specificity is not known.

V trimming: 1 base; J trimming: 1 base; junction bases outside the gene matches: 6. The germline gives CDR1 SGHVS, CDR2 FQNEAQ. This CDR3 contains 17 residues. Source: peripheral blood, taken 28 days after the second AZD1222 dose. This clonotype was sampled from an adult who received the AZD1222 COVID-19 vaccine. The rearrangement joins TRBV7-8 to TRBJ2-2, with 7 bases matching TRBD2. In nucleotides, the CDR3 is TGTGCCAGCAGCTTAGAGTTTGCGGGAGAGAACACCGGGGAGCTGTTTTTT. As protein: CASSLEFAGENTGELFF.